This T cell receptor (beta chain) was documented in a study of OX40 agonist ivuxolimab in advanced cancers. Study summary: Ivuxolimab, an agonistic anti-OX40 (CD134) antibody, was given to patients. Notes on the study in general: In CD8+ T cells, expanded clones were on average more numerous than in CD4+.

Turning to this clone: Its antigen is not identified.

Germline CDR1 is GTSNPN and CDR2 is SVGIG (reference sequence). The length of the CDR3 is 14 residues. The V end lost 0 bases, the J end lost 7 bases, and 10 bases lay between the germline ends. At cycle 4 day 1, cycle 7 day 1, and baseline, blood was sampled. The table came from immunoSEQ multiplex PCR; TCRdb's copy has only in-frame clones and leaves some out. The data show roughly 89,000 clones, around 84% seen once. J is TRBJ1-6 and V is TRBV30, with D possibly being TRBD1 (5 bases). This specimen was CD4+ or CD8+ T cells sorted from blood, taken in a trial of the OX40 agonist ivuxolimab. The sequence derives from an adult with an advanced solid tumor such as melanoma, head and neck, liver or kidney cancer. DNA for the CDR3: TGTGCCTGGAGTGTAAAGGGACCAAATTCACCCCTCCACTTT. Translating gives CAWSVKGPNSPLHF.